These T cell receptor beta chains were read from a single sample in a study of blood T cell repertoires in COVID-19. Assay: immunoSEQ multiplex PCR; the TCRdb copy retains only in-frame clones and omits some. This sample has some 72,000 clones, with 65% to 85% found just once. Sample: peripheral blood. These receptors all come from a man between 45 and 60 years old with COVID-19, enrolled during active disease. CDR3s include the opening cysteine and the closing phenylalanine or tryptophan.

j_call v_call cdr3_aa
TRBJ2-7 TRBV3-1/TRBV3-2 CASSQGESYEQYF
TRBJ1-1 TRBV9 CASSVLTGNTEAFF
TRBJ2-3 TRBV9 CASSQLSGTDTQYF
TRBJ1-5 TRBV9 CASSASRADQPQHF
TRBJ1-2 TRBV19 CASGQPYGYTF
TRBJ1-2 TRBV7-9 CASSSGTAEDTF
TRBJ2-5 TRBV5-8 CASSSGAVFSQGRETQYF
TRBJ2-4 TRBV6-1 CASSEMLANIQYF
TRBJ1-3 TRBV12-3/TRBV12-4 CASSLAPGNTIYF
TRBJ1-2 TRBV28 CASSLSDSYTF
TRBJ2-5 TRBV29-1 CSVDNPLAGVGETQYF